This record covers a single TCR beta chain. Its target is unknown. Profiling of TCR beta VDJ combinations and CDR3 sequences used genomic DNA as template. One entry per CDR3 protein, called by TCRdb with MiXCR from the reads. The sample includes about 54,000 distinct CDR3 sequences, just over 55% seen only once; the top ten take 16%. It was patients with CD8+CD57+ cell expansion by flow cytometry who were chosen for sequencing. This record comes from a study of CD8+CD57+ T cells in acquired aplastic anemia. Looking at the study overall: Around 3.5 ug was the average amount of DNA from sorted CD4+ and CD8+ cells.

Study-wide findings and caveats: Patients and controls were not found to differ significantly in CD8+ Simpson's diversity.

The sequenced sample was sorted CD4+, CD8+, or CD8+CD57+ T cells (not recorded which) from PBMCs. This receptor was taken from a human donor with aplastic anemia.

Here the CDR3 reads CASSDSGAFNEQFF. The DNA of the CDR3 is TGTGCCAGCAGCGATAGCGGGGCCTTTAATGAGCAGTTCTTC. The rearrangement uses TRBV13 and TRBJ2-1; 8 bases fit TRBD2. Per the germline V gene, CDR1 is PRHDT and CDR2 is FYEKMQ (reference sequence). This CDR3 comprises 14 residues. V dropped 5 bases and J dropped 7; count of bases not matched to a gene: 7.